This is a list of T cell receptor beta chains from one sample in a study of cytomegalovirus exposure and HLA in healthy donors. The repertoire was sequenced with immunoSEQ multiplex PCR; TCRdb's copy has only in-frame clones and lacks some. The data contain about 140,000 clones, around 77% of them singletons. The sequenced sample consisted of PBMCs. The receptors were sampled from a young man in good health and CMV-seronegative. Each CDR3 is given with its conserved first and last residue.

J gene | V gene | CDR3 protein
TRBJ1-3 | TRBV13 | CASRPLKTTGGLVSGNTIYF
TRBJ2-2 | TRBV27 | CASSDDRGQELFF
TRBJ1-1 | TRBV7-2 | CASRKTAMNTEAFF
TRBJ2-7 | TRBV28 | CAAGKTGATYEQYF
TRBJ1-5 | TRBV19 | CASNQGSNSNQPQHF
TRBJ2-1 | TRBV18 | CASSPSGRAYNEQFF
TRBJ1-3 | TRBV29-1 | CSVDSGNTIYF
TRBJ2-7 | TRBV11-2 | CASSSLTSIYEQYF
TRBJ2-1 | TRBV5-1 | CASSLGRGGDNEQFF
TRBJ1-5 | TRBV28 | CASRSGAGSNQPQHF
TRBJ1-4 | TRBV5-4 | CASSNRGAREKLFF
- | TRBV4-1 | CASSHTGFPEQYF
TRBJ2-7 | TRBV9 | CASSVDPGQGYEQYF
TRBJ2-1 | TRBV18 | CASSPQRDSYNEQFF
- | TRBV4-2 | CASSQELYSTGTYEQYF
TRBJ2-7 | TRBV28 | CASSIPSGSNEQYF
TRBJ2-7 | TRBV18 | CASSPGKGHHYEQYF
TRBJ2-3 | TRBV5-1 | CASSLALASTDTQYF
TRBJ2-2 | TRBV5-1 | CASSRTGDTGELFF
TRBJ2-2 | TRBV28 | CASSRGQLTGELFF
TRBJ1-6 | TRBV6-6 | CASSQGGLHSPLHF
TRBJ1-6 | TRBV5-1 | CASSSQGVSLHSPLHF
TRBJ2-7 | TRBV5-6 | CASSLVGQVVLWQYF
TRBJ2-1 | TRBV5-1 | CASSNLAGASYNEQFF
TRBJ2-7 | TRBV7-9 | CASSLLQGYEQYF
TRBJ1-6 | TRBV10-3 | CAISGWQGNSPLHF
TRBJ1-2 | TRBV2 | CASSGSPVTGDLHYGYTF
TRBJ1-5 | TRBV4-1 | CASSQGEQGLGQPQHF
TRBJ2-1 | TRBV9 | CASSAPVGVNEQFF
TRBJ2-7 | TRBV28 | CASSLRGTSGVGGYEQYF
TRBJ2-5 | TRBV6-6 | CASSYPGGSRETQYF
TRBJ2-1 | TRBV6-6 | CASSQQTGGYEQFF
TRBJ2-3 | TRBV6-1 | CASSEASENTQYF
TRBJ2-3 | TRBV5-4 | CASSSGRGGTDTQYF
TRBJ1-1 | TRBV28 | CASSFPVRDTEAFF
TRBJ2-3 | TRBV2 | CASIWDRDTDTQYF
TRBJ2-7 | TRBV2 | CASSEGLRKQYF
TRBJ1-2 | TRBV15 | CATSGPTGQDYGYTF
TRBJ1-2 | TRBV5-1 | CASSLPGQLNYGYTF
TRBJ2-7 | TRBV27 | CASSLNPGSYEQYF
TRBJ2-1 | TRBV5-1 | CASSPGQGSYNEQFF
TRBJ2-5 | TRBV6-5 | CASSYSPSGGRAQYF
TRBJ2-1 | TRBV29-1 | CSARTTAGSYNEQFF
TRBJ1-1 | TRBV5-1 | CASSLGPGQATEAFF
TRBJ1-4 | TRBV2 | CASSFSLRSSEKLFF
TRBJ1-6 | TRBV7-6 | CASSLALALASNSPLHF
TRBJ1-6 | TRBV18 | CASSGKGGPSSPLHF
TRBJ1-1 | TRBV6-5 | CASSYRRNTEAFF
TRBJ1-6 | TRBV4-1 | CASSQEATETPSSPLHF
TRBJ1-1 | TRBV30 | CAWQQGVNTEAFF
TRBJ1-1 | TRBV5-1 | CASSLGADLNTEAFF
TRBJ1-5 | TRBV19 | CASSIPYSWGAGGYSNQPQHF
TRBJ2-7 | TRBV7-2 | CASSLVGGLAYEQYF
TRBJ2-5 | TRBV7-2 | CASSQTGGAGETQYF
TRBJ2-3 | TRBV9 | CASTRTSGVTDTQYF
TRBJ1-1 | TRBV6-4 | CASSDSEQGNTEAFF
TRBJ1-2 | TRBV18 | CASSPLIGASYTF
TRBJ1-2 | TRBV30 | CAWSVTRGDPNGYTF